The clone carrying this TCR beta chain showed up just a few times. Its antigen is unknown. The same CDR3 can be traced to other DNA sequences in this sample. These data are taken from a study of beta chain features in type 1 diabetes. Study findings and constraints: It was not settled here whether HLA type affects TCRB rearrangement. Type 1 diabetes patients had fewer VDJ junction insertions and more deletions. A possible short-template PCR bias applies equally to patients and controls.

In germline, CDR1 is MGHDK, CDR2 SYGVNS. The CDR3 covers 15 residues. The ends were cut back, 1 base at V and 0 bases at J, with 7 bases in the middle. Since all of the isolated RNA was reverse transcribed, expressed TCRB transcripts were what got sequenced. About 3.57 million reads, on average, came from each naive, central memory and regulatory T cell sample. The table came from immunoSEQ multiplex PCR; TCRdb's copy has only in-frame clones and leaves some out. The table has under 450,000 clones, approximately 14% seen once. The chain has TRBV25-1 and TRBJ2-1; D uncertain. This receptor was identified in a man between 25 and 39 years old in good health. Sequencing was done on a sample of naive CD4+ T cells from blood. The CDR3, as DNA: TGTGCCAGCAGTGAATTAGGAAGCTCCTACAATGAGCAGTTCTTC. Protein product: CASSELGSSYNEQFF.